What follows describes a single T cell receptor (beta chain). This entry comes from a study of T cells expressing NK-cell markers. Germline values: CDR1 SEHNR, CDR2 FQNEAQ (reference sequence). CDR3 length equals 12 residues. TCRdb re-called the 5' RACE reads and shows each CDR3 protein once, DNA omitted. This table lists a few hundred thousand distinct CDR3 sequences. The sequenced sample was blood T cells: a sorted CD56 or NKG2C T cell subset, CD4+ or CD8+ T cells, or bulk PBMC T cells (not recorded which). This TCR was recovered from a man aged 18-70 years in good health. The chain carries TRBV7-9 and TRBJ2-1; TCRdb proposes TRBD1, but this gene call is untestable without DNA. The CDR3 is CASSLKGQIQFF.